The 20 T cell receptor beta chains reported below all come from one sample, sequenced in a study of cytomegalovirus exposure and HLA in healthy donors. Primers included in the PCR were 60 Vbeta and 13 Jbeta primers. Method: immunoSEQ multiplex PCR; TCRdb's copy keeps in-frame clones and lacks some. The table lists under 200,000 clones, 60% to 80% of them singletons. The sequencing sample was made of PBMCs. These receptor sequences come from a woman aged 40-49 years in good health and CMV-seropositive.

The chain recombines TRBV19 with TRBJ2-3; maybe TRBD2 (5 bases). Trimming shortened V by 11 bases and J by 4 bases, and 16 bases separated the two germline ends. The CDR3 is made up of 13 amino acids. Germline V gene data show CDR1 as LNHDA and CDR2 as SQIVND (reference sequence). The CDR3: CASTGRAADTQYF. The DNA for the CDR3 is TGTGCCTCGACGGGAAGGGCGGCAGATACGCAGTATTTT.

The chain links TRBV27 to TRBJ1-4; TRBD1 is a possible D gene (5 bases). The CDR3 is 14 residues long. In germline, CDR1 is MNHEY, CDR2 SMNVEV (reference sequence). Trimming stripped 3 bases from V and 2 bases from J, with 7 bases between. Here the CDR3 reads CASSFRGTNEKLFF. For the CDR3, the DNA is TGTGCCAGCAGTTTTAGGGGCACTAATGAAAAACTGTTTTTT.

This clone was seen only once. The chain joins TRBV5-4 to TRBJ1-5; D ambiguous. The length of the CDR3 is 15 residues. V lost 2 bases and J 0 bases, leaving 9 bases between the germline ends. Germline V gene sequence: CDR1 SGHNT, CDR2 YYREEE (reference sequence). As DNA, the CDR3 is TGTGCCAGCAGCTTCGGCGGAACTAGCAATCAGCCCCAGCATTTT. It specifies CASSFGGTSNQPQHF.

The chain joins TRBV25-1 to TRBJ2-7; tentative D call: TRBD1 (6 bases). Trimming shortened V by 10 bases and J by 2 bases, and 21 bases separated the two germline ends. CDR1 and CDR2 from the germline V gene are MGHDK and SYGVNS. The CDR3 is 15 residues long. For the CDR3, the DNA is TGTGCCACCCAGCACAGGGCCAGGGGAGCCTACGAGCAGTACTTC. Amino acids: CATQHRARGAYEQYF.

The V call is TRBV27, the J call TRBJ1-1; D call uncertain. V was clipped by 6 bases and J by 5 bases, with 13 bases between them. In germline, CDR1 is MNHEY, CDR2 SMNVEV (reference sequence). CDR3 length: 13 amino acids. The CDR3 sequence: CASRRVSETEAFF. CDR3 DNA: TGTGCCAGCAGAAGGGTTAGCGAAACTGAAGCTTTCTTT.

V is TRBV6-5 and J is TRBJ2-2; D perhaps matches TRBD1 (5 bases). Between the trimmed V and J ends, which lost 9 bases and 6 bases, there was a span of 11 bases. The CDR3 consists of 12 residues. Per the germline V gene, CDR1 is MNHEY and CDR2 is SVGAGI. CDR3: CASSRAAGELFF. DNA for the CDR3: TGTGCCAGTTCCAGGGCTGCCGGGGAGCTGTTTTTT.

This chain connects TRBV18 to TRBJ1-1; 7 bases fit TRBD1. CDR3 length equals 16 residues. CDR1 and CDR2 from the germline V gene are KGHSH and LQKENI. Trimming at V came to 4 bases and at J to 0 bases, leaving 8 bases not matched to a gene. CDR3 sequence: CASSLRQGDLNTEAFF. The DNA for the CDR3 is TGTGCCAGCTCACTTAGACAGGGCGACCTGAACACTGAAGCTTTCTTT.

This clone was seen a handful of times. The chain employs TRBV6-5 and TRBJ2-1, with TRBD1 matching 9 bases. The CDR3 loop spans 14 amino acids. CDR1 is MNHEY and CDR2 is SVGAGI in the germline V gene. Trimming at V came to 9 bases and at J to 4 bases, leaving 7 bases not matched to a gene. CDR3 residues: CASSGTGLYNEQFF. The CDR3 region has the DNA TGTGCCAGTTCCGGGACAGGGCTATACAATGAGCAGTTCTTC.

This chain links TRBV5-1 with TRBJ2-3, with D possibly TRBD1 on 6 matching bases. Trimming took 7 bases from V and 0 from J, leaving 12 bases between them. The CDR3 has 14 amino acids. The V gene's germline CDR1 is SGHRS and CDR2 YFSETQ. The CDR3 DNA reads TGCGCCAGCGTACAGGGCCAGAGCACAGATACGCAGTATTTT. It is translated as CASVQGQSTDTQYF.

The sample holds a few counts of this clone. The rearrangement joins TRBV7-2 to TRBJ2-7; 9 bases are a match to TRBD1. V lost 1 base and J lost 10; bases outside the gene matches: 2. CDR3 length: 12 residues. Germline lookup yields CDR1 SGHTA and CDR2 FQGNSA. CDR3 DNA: TGTGCCAGCAGCTTAGACAGGGGGCCCCAGTACTTC. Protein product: CASSLDRGPQYF.

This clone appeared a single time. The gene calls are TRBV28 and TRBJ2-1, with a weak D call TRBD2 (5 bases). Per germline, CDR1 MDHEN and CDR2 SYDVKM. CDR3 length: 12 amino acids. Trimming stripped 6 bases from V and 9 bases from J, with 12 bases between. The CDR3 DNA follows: TGTGCCAGCAGATCCGGACTGAGTGAGCAGTTCTTC. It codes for CASRSGLSEQFF.

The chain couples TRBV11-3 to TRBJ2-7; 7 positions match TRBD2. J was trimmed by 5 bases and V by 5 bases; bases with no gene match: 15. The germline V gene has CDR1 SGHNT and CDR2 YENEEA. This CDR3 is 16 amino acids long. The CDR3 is CASSPGVAGEDDEQYF. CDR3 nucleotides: TGTGCCAGCAGCCCGGGGGTGGCGGGAGAGGATGACGAGCAGTACTTC. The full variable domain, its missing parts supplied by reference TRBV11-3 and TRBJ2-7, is EAGVVQSPRYKIIEKKQPVAFWCNPISGHNTLYWYLQNLGQGPELLIRYENEEAVDDSQLPKDRFSAERLKGVDSTLKIQPAELGDSAVYLCASSPGVAGEDDEQYFGPGTRLTVT.

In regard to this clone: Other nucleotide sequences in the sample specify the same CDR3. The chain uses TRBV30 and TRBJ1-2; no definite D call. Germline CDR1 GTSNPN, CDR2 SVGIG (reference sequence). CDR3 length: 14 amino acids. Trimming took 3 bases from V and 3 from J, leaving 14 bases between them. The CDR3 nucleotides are TGTGCCTGGAGGACCCGGGGAGGTGACTATGGCTACACCTTC. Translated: CAWRTRGGDYGYTF.

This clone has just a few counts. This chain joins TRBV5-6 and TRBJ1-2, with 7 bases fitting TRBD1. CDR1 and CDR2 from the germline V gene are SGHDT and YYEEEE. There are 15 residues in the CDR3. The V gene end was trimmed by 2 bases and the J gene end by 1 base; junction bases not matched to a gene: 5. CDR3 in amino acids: CASSFTGQFNYGYTF. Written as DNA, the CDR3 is TGTGCCAGCAGCTTTACGGGACAGTTTAACTATGGCTACACCTTC.

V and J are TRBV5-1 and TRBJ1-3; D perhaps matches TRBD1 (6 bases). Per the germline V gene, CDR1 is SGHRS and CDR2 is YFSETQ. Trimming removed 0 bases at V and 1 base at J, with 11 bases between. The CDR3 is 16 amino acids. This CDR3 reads CASSLARGDSGNTIYF. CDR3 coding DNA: TGCGCCAGCAGCTTGGCCAGGGGAGATTCTGGAAACACCATATATTTT.

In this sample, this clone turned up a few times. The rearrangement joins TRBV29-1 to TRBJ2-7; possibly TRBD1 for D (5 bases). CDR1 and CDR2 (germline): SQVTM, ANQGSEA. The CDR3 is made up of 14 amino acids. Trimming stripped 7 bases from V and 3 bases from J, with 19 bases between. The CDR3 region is CSALRSQGNYEQYF. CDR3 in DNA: TGCAGCGCCCTTCGGAGTCAGGGAAACTACGAGCAGTACTTC.

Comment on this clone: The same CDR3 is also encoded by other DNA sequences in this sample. The CDR3 nucleotides read TGTGCCAGCAGCTTGTTGGGGCTAGCGGGAGGCGCCTCCTACAATGAGCAGTTCTTC. Translated: CASSLLGLAGGASYNEQFF. The chain couples TRBV5-4 to TRBJ2-1; 11 nucleotides align to TRBD2. Trimming at V came to 1 base and at J to 0 bases, leaving 9 bases not matched to a gene. The germline V gene encodes CDR1 SGHNT and CDR2 YYREEE (reference sequence). The CDR3 loop spans 19 amino acids.

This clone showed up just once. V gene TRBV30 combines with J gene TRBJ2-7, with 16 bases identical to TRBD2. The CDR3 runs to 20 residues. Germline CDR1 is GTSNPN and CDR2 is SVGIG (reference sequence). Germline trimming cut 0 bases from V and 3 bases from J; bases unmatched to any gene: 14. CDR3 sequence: CAWSVPYIGTSGGAFYEQYF. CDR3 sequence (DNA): TGTGCCTGGAGTGTACCCTATATCGGGACTAGCGGGGGGGCTTTCTACGAGCAGTACTTC.

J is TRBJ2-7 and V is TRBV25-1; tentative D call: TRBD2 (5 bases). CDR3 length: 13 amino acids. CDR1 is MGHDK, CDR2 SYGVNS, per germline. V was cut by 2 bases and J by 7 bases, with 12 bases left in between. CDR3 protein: CASSEGGRDEQYF. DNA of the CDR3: TGTGCCAGCAGTGAAGGTGGGAGAGATGAGCAGTACTTC.

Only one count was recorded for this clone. For the CDR3, the DNA is TGTGCCAGCAGCCCTGTGCGGGCAGGGGGACTCCTTACCTACAATGAGCAGTTCTTC. Encoded protein: CASSPVRAGGLLTYNEQFF. V usage is TRBV7-9 and J usage is TRBJ2-1, with D maybe TRBD1 (7 bases). The CDR3 is 19 amino acids. The V end lost 5 bases, the J end lost 2 bases, and 25 bases lay between the germline ends. CDR1 is SEHNR and CDR2 is FQNEAQ in the germline V gene (reference sequence).